The 7 T cell receptor beta chains below all came from one sample that was sequenced in a study of T cell changes during pregnancy in multiple sclerosis. TCRdb keeps only in-frame clones here, not all; method: immunoSEQ multiplex PCR. The data contain 70,000 or so clones, approximately 91% of them singletons. The sequencing used CD4+ T cells from peripheral blood mononuclear cells, collected after pregnancy. These receptors originate from a female donor with multiple sclerosis, enrolled in a pregnancy study.

This chain connects TRBV2 to TRBJ1-2; TRBD1 matches 9 bases. Germline-derived CDR1 and CDR2 are SNHLY and FYNNEI. V was clipped by 9 bases and J by 6 bases; unmatched bases: 11. The CDR3 has 14 residues. The CDR3 DNA sequence: TGTGCCAGTTCCCCCGGGACAGGGAGTGATGGCTACACCTTC. Protein: CASSPGTGSDGYTF. The complete variable domain, with remaining parts taken from reference TRBV2 and TRBJ1-2, reads EPEVTQTPSHQVTQMGQEVILRCVPISNHLYFYWYRQILGQKVEFLVSFYNNEISEKSEIFDDQFSVERPDGSNFTLKIRSTKLEDSAMYFCASSPGTGSDGYTFGSGTRLTVV.

The chain's CDR3 is CASSLTPGSSYNEQFF. The CDR3 coding sequence is TGCGCCAGCAGCTTGACCCCTGGGAGCTCCTACAATGAGCAGTTCTTC. The chain is built from TRBV5-1 and TRBJ2-1; a possible D gene is TRBD2 (5 bases). CDR1 is SGHRS and CDR2 is YFSETQ in the germline V gene. The CDR3 has 16 residues. The V end lost 1 base, the J end lost 0 bases, and 11 bases lay between the germline ends. The variable domain in full, completed from reference TRBV5-1 and TRBJ2-1, reads KAGVTQTPRYLIKTRGQQVTLSCSPISGHRSVSWYQQTPGQGLQFLFEYFSETQRNKGNFPGRFSGRQFSNSRSEMNVSTLELGDSALYLCASSLTPGSSYNEQFFGPGTRLTVL.

The V gene is TRBV19, the J gene TRBJ2-7, with TRBD2 matching over 11 bases. Germline V lookup: CDR1 LNHDA, CDR2 SQIVND (reference sequence). V lost 4 bases to trimming and J lost 6 bases; unmatched junction nucleotides: 5. CDR3 length: 14 amino acids. CDR3 protein: CASSTSGTSGEQYF. Here the CDR3 DNA reads TGTGCCAGTAGTACATCCGGGACTAGCGGCGAGCAGTACTTC.

V usage is TRBV28 and J usage is TRBJ2-3; 8 nucleotides match TRBD2. The CDR3 sequence is 17 residues long. V shed 6 bases, J shed 2 bases, and the junction held 13 bases outside the gene matches. CDR1 MDHEN and CDR2 SYDVKM come from the germline V gene. In DNA, the CDR3 is TGTGCCAGCAGCCTCTCGGGGGGGGGCGGATACACAGATACGCAGTATTTT. Translating it yields CASSLSGGGGYTDTQYF.

This clone came up once. The J gene is TRBJ2-1, the V gene TRBV5-1, with 13 bases matching TRBD2. With V trimmed by 3 bases and J by 5 bases, 2 bases remained unmatched. The germline V gene encodes CDR1 SGHRS and CDR2 YFSETQ. The CDR3 spans 15 residues. The CDR3 DNA sequence: TGCGCCAGCAGCTCGGGACTAGCGGGAAACAATGAGCAGTTCTTC. It specifies CASSSGLAGNNEQFF.

The rearrangement joins TRBV29-1 to TRBJ2-3, with 8 bases identical to TRBD1. The CDR3 covers 14 residues. V shed 1 base and J 5 bases; nucleotides not matched to a gene: 5. Per germline, CDR1 SQVTM and CDR2 ANQGSEA. CDR3 protein: CSVEVPRGQDTQYF. As DNA, the CDR3 is TGCAGCGTTGAAGTCCCCAGGGGGCAAGATACGCAGTATTTT.

The chain joins TRBV11-2 to TRBJ2-7; 7 positions match TRBD2. Germline V gives CDR1 SGHAT, CDR2 FQNNGV. The junction had 8 bases not matched to a gene; V was cut back by 4 bases and J by 2 bases. The CDR3 is 15 residues long. DNA for the CDR3: TGTGCCAGCAGCTCCCCCTGGGAGGGGACCTACGAGCAGTACTTC. Its translation is CASSSPWEGTYEQYF. Looking up the rest from reference TRBV11-2 and TRBJ2-7 gives the full variable domain: EAGVAQSPRYKIIEKRQSVAFWCNPISGHATLYWYQQILGQGPKLLIQFQNNGVVDDSQLPKDRFSAERLKGVDSTLKIQPAKLEDSAVYLCASSSPWEGTYEQYFGPGTRLTVT.